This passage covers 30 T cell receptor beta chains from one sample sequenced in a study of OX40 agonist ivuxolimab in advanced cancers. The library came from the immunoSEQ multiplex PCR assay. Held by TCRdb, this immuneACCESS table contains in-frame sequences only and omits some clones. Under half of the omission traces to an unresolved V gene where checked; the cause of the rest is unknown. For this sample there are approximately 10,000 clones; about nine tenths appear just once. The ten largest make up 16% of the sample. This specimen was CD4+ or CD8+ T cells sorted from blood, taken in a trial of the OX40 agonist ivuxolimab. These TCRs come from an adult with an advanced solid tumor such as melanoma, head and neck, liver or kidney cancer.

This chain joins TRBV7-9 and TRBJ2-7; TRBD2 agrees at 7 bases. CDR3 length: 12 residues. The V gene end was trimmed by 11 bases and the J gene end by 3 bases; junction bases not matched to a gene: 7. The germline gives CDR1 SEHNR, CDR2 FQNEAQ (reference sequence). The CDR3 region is CAGSRGDYEQYF. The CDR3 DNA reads TGTGCCGGTTCACGGGGGGACTACGAGCAGTACTTC.

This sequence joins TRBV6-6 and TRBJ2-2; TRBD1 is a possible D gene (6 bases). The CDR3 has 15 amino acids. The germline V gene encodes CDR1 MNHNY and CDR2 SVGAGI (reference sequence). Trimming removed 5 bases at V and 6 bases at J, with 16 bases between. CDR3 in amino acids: CASSAGTGFAGELFF. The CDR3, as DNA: TGTGCCAGCAGTGCCGGAACAGGGTTCGCCGGGGAGCTGTTTTTT.

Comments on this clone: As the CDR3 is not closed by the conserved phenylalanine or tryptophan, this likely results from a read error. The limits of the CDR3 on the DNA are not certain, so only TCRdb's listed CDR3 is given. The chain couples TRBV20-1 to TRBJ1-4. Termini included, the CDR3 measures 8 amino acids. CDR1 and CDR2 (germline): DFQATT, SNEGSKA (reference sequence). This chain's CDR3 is CSASSLLY.

The DNA for the CDR3 is TGTGCCTGGGAGGTCCTTATGGGAGCTTTCTTT. This codes for CAWEVLMGAFF. The rearrangement joins TRBV30 to TRBJ1-1, with D unresolved. CDR1 is GTSNPN and CDR2 is SVGIG in the germline V gene (reference sequence). The V and J ends lost 5 bases and 10 bases respectively, with 14 bases between them. The CDR3 has 11 amino acids.

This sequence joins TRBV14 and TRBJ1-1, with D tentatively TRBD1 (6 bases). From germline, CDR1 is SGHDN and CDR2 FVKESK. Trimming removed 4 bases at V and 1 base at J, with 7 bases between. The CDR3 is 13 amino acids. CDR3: CASSRGQNTEAFF. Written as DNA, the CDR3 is TGTGCCAGCAGCCGGGGGCAGAACACTGAAGCTTTCTTT.

The CDR3 region has the DNA TGTGCCAGCAGCTTTCTCCGGGAGACCCTCGGCTACACCTTC. Its protein is CASSFLRETLGYTF. The rearrangement uses TRBV14 and TRBJ1-2; D is undetermined. Deletions cut 5 bases from V and 8 bases from J, with 18 bases between. Germline V gives CDR1 SGHDN, CDR2 FVKESK. CDR3 length: 14 amino acids.

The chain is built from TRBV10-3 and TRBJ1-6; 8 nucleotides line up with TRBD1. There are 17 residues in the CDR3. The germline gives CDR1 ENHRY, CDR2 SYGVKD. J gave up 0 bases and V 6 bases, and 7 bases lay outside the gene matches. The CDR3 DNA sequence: TGTGCCATCAGCTCTATGGACAGGGACTCCTATAATTCACCCCTCCACTTT. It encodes CAISSMDRDSYNSPLHF.

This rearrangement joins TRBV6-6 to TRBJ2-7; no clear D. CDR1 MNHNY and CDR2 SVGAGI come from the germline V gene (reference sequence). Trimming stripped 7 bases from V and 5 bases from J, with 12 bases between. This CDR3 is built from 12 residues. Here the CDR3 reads CASMGLNHEQYF. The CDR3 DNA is TGTGCCAGCATGGGGTTGAACCACGAGCAGTACTTC.

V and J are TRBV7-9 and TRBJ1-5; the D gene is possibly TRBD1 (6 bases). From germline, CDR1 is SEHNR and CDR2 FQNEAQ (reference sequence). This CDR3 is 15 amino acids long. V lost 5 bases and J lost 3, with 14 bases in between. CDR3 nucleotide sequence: TGTGCCAGCAGCCACCAGGACAGCTACAATCAGCCCCAGCATTTT. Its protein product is CASSHQDSYNQPQHF.

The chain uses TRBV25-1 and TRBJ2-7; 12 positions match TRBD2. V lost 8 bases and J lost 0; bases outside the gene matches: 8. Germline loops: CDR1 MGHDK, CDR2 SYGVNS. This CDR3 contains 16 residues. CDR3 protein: CASRWTSGAVSYEQYF. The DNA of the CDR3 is TGTGCCAGCCGCTGGACTAGCGGGGCCGTCTCCTACGAGCAGTACTTC.

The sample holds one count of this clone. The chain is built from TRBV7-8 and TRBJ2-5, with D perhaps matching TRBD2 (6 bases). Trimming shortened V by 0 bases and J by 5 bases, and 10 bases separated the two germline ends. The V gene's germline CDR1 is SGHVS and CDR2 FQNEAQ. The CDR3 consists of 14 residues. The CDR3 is CASSLASSEETQYF. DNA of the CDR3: TGTGCCAGCAGCTTAGCTTCTAGCGAGGAGACCCAGTACTTC. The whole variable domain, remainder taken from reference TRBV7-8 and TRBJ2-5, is GAGVSQSPRYKVAKRGQDVALRCDPISGHVSLFWYQQALGQGPEFLTYFQNEAQLDKSGLPSDRFFAERPEGSVSTLKIQRTQQEDSAVYLCASSLASSEETQYFGPGTRLLVL.

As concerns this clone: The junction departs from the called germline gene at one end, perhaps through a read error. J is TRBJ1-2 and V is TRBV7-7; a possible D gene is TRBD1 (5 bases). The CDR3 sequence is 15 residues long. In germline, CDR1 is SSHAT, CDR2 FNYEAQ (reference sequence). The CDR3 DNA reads TGTGCTAGCAGCCCCCCGACAGAGTCTAACTATGGCTACACCTTC. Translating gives CASSPPTESNYGYTF.

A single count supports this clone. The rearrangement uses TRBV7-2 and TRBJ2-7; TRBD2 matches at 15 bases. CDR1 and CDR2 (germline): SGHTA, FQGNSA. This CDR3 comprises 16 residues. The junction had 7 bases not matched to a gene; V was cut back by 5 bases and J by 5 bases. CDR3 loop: CASSPGTSGRRDEQYF. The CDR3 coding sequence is TGTGCCAGCAGCCCCGGGACTAGCGGGAGGAGGGACGAGCAGTACTTC. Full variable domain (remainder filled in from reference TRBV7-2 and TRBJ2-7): GAGVSQSPSNKVTEKGKDVELRCDPISGHTALYWYRQSLGQGLEFLIYFQGNSAPDKSGLPSDRFSAERTGGSVSTLTIQRTQQEDSAVYLCASSPGTSGRRDEQYFGPGTRLTVT.

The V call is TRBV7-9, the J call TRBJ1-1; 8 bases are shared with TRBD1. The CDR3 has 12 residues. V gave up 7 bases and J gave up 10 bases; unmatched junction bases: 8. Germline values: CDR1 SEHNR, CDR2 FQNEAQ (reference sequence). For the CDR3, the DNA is TGTGCCAGCACCGGACAGGGCCTAGGAGCTTTCTTT. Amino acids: CASTGQGLGAFF.

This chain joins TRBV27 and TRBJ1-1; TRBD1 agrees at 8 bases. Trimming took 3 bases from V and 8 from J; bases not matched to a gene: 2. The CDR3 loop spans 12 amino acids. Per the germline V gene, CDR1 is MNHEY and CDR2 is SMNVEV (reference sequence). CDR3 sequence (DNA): TGTGCCAGCAGTTTTCGACAGGGGGAAGCTTTCTTT. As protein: CASSFRQGEAFF.

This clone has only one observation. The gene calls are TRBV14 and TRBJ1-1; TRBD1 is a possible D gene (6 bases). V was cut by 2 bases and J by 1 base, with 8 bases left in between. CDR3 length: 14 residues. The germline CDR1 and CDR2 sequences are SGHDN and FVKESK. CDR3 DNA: TGTGCCAGCAGCCAACCACAGGGGAACACTGAAGCTTTCTTT. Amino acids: CASSQPQGNTEAFF.

CDR3 sequence: CASSYDRALAKNIQYF. In nucleotides, the CDR3 is TGTGCCAGCAGCTACGACAGGGCACTAGCCAAAAACATTCAGTACTTC. The chain carries TRBV11-2 and TRBJ2-4; 7 nucleotides match TRBD1. CDR1 is SGHAT, CDR2 FQNNGV, per germline. The CDR3 extends over 16 amino acids. V dropped 4 bases and J dropped 0; count of bases not matched to a gene: 6. Full variable domain (remainder filled in from reference TRBV11-2 and TRBJ2-4): EAGVAQSPRYKIIEKRQSVAFWCNPISGHATLYWYQQILGQGPKLLIQFQNNGVVDDSQLPKDRFSAERLKGVDSTLKIQPAKLEDSAVYLCASSYDRALAKNIQYFGAGTRLSVL.

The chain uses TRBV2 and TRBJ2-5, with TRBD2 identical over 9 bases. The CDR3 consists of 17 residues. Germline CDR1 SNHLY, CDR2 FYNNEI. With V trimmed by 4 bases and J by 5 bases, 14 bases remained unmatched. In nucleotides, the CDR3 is TGTGCCAGCAGTGCACATCGGGCGGGGGGGCGAATGGAGACCCAGTACTTC. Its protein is CASSAHRAGGRMETQYF.

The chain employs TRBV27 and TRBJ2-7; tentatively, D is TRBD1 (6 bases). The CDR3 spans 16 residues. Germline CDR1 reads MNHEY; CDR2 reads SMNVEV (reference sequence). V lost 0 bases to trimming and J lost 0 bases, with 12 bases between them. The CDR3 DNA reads TGTGCCAGCAGTTTATCGCCAGGACAGAGCTCCTACGAGCAGTACTTC. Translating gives CASSLSPGQSSYEQYF.

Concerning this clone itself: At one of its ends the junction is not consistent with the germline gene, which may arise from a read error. The CDR3 region has the DNA TGTGCCGGCAGCTTATTTAGCGGGAGCCTTAGCTCCTACAATGAGCAGTTCTTC. Protein: CAGSLFSGSLSSYNEQFF. The V and J genes are TRBV7-3 and TRBJ2-1; TRBD2 aligns across 9 bases. The CDR3 sequence is 18 residues long. The V gene's germline CDR1 is SGHTA and CDR2 FQGTGA.

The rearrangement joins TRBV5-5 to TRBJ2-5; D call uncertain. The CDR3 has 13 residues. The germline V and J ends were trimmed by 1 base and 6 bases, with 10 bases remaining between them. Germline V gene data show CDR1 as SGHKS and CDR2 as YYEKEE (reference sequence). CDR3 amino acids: CASSLWAWQTQYF. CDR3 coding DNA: TGTGCCAGCAGCTTGTGGGCGTGGCAGACCCAGTACTTC.

The CDR3 protein is CASSPGGGTHQPQHF. The CDR3 DNA follows: TGTGCCAGCAGCCCCGGGGGAGGGACCCATCAGCCCCAGCATTTT. The V call is TRBV28, the J call TRBJ1-5; tentatively, D is TRBD1 (5 bases). The CDR3 covers 15 residues. The germline V gene has CDR1 MDHEN and CDR2 SYDVKM. The V end lost 6 bases, the J end lost 5 bases, and 17 bases lay between the germline ends.

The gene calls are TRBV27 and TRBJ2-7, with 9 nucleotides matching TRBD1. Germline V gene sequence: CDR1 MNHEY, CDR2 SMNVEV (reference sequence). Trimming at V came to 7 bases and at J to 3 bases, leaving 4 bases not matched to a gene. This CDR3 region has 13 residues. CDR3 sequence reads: CASTATGGYEQYF. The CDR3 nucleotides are TGTGCCAGCACCGCGACAGGGGGCTACGAGCAGTACTTC.

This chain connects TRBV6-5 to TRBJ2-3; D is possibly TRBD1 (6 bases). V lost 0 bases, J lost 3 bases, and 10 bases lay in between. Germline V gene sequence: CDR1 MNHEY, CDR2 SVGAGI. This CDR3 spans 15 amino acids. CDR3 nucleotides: TGTGCCAGCAGTTACTCTTTACAGGGTACAGATACGCAGTATTTT. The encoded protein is CASSYSLQGTDTQYF.

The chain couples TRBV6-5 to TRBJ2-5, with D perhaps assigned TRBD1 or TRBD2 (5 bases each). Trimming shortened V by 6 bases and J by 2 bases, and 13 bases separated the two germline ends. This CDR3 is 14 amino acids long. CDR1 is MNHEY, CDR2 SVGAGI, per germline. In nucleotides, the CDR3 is TGTGCCAGCAGCGGGACCGACCGGCAAGAGACCCAGTACTTC. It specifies CASSGTDRQETQYF.

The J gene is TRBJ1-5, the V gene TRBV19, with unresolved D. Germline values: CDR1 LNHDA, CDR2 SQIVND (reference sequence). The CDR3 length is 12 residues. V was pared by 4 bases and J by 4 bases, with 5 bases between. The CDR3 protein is CASSNGNQPQHF. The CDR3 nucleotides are TGTGCCAGTAGTAATGGGAATCAGCCCCAGCATTTT.

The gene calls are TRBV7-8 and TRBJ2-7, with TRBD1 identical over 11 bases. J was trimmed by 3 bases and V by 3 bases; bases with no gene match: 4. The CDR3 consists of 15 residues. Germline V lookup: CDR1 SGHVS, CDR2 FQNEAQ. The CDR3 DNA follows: TGTGCCAGCAGCTTGGGACAGGGGGGACTCTACGAGCAGTACTTC. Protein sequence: CASSLGQGGLYEQYF.

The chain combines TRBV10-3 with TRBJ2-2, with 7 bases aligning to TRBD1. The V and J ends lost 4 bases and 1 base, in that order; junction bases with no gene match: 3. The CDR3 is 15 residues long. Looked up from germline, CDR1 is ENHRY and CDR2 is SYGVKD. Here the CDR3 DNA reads TGTGCCATCAGTGGGAACAGGGGGAACACCGGGGAGCTGTTTTTT. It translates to CAISGNRGNTGELFF.

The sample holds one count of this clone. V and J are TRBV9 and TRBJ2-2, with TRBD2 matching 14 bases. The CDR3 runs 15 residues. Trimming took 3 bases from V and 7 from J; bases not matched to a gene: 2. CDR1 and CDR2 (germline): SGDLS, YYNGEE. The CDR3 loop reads CASSATSGGGGELFF. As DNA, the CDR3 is TGTGCCAGCAGCGCGACTAGCGGGGGGGGCGGGGAGCTGTTTTTT.

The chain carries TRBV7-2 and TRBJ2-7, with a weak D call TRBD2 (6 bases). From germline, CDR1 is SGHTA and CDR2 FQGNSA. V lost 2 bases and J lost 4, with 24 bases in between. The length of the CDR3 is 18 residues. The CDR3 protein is CASSLNSIGTSGGYEQYF. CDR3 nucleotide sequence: TGTGCCAGCAGCTTAAATAGTATCGGGACCTCTGGGGGGTACGAGCAGTACTTC.